The clone carrying this T cell receptor beta chain was seen repeatedly, ten times or more. CDR3 length: 13 amino acids. Germline V gives CDR1 SGHRS, CDR2 YFSETQ. Trimming removed 5 bases at V and 8 bases at J, with 16 bases between. As handled by the study authors: By means of reference gene primer amplification, nucleated cell counts were estimated. Method: immunoSEQ multiplex PCR; TCRdb's copy keeps in-frame clones and lacks some. That table furnishes V, J and clone size, whereas the DNA furnished D and trimming. This table holds around 47,000 clones, around 80% found once. This record comes from a study of blood T cell repertoires in COVID-19. Overall study context: Spain, Italy and the United States supplied samples that represented acute and convalescent COVID-19.

The origin of this receptor is a human donor in a cohort sampled during active COVID-19. This sequence joins TRBV5-1 and TRBJ1-2; D is perhaps TRBD1 (5 bases). Sequencing was done on a sample of peripheral blood. In nucleotides, the CDR3 is TGCGCCAGCAGTCTAGACAGTTCCAGGGGCTACACCTTC. Translation gives CASSLDSSRGYTF.